This is a list of T cell receptor beta chains from one sample in a study of regulatory T cells in long-lasting Graves disease. Using its own MiXCR run on the multiplex PCR reads, TCRdb lists one record per CDR3 protein. The profile shows a few hundred thousand distinct CDR3 sequences, 15% of them singletons. This sample was shared with a second study, whose subject was T cells in Graves' hyperthyroidism and ophthalmopathy.

Material: peripheral blood mononuclear cells (PBMCs), obtained at new diagnosis, from a patient treated with antithyroid drugs. The receptors here all came from a middle-aged woman with Graves disease. The conserved cysteine and the conserved F or W are not part of the CDR3 here. Each record gives: V gene, D gene, J gene, CDR3 protein. D genes are given only for firm matches.

TRBV25-1	TRBD1	TRBJ2-1	ASGPGGGYYNEQF
TRBV7-9	NA	TRBJ2-2	ASSLTSVTTGELF
TRBV11-2	TRBD1	TRBJ2-5	ASSPPGQQVRQETQY
TRBV28	NA	TRBJ2-7	ASSLNPGSYEQY
TRBV28	TRBD1	TRBJ2-7	ASSLRQGSSYEQY
TRBV9	TRBD1	TRBJ2-4	ASSPTPGQGDIQY
TRBV24-1	NA	TRBJ1-1	ATRDQGTEAF
TRBV29-1	NA	TRBJ1-1	SVEGGANTEAF
TRBV11-2	TRBD2	TRBJ2-3	ASSFRLAGGTDTQY
TRBV12-3/TRBV12-4	TRBD1	TRBJ2-4	ASSPPGTGENIQY
TRBV7-9	NA	TRBJ2-1	ATPAVRNEQF
TRBV27	NA	TRBJ2-3	ASSTTGPTMADTQY
TRBV12-3/TRBV12-4	TRBD1	TRBJ1-2	ASSLTDRGYGYT
TRBV11-2	TRBD2	TRBJ2-3	ASSRTGTSGPSDTQY
TRBV11-2	TRBD2	TRBJ2-7	ASSRLAGGPYEQY
TRBV11-2	NA	TRBJ2-2	ASSLDWDRAGELF
TRBV3-1	NA	TRBJ2-7	ASSAQVTYEQY
TRBV5-5	NA	TRBJ2-5	ASRRNPVQETQY
TRBV6-2/TRBV6-3	TRBD1	TRBJ2-7	ASRGRQGRILETYEQY
TRBV7-9	TRBD1	TRBJ1-2	ASSFPRDRAYGYT
TRBV4-1	NA	TRBJ2-5	AGSQVGGIASQETQY
TRBV15	NA	TRBJ1-2	ATSRDKNRPYGYT
TRBV29-1	TRBD1	TRBJ2-1	SVAGATGLIDEQF
TRBV11-2	TRBD1	TRBJ2-5	ASSSWDSQETQY
TRBV28	TRBD2	TRBJ2-2	ASSSYPPGGMANTGELF
TRBV7-2	TRBD2	TRBJ2-7	ASSVTSGLYEQY
TRBV10-3	TRBD2	TRBJ2-7	AISEGGRSSYEQY
TRBV2	NA	TRBJ1-4	ASTLDSYNTNEKLF
TRBV28	TRBD2	TRBJ2-7	ASRWGGSQNEQY
TRBV20-1	NA	TRBJ2-7	SARGPAYEQY
TRBV20-1	NA	TRBJ1-2	SAGDGYT
TRBV2	NA	TRBJ1-1	ASSGRQNTEAF
TRBV14	TRBD2	TRBJ2-2	ASSQVGLGYTGELF
TRBV28	TRBD2	TRBJ2-7	ASSRLLAGAYEQY
TRBV7-6	TRBD2	TRBJ2-2	ASSQVAGTGELF
TRBV10-3	NA	TRBJ2-7	ANHEQY
TRBV11-2	TRBD2	TRBJ2-3	ASSSSGRATDTQY
TRBV3-1	TRBD2	TRBJ2-7	ASSQPGLAGAEQY
TRBV28	NA	TRBJ1-5	ASRPREEPQH
TRBV2	NA	TRBJ2-3	ATMGAVSTDTQY
TRBV4-3	NA	TRBJ2-3	ASSQDDRRVLDTQY
TRBV6-1	TRBD2	TRBJ2-5	ASSENSGSGRETQY
TRBV28	NA	TRBJ1-1	ASSLFRGAANTEAF
TRBV5-1	NA	TRBJ1-6	ASSRGQQASPLH
TRBV5-6	NA	TRBJ1-2	ASSFPQRYGYT
TRBV18	NA	TRBJ1-2	ASSPGSSYGYT
TRBV20-1	TRBD2	TRBJ2-7	SAHAPGTSGRALYEQY
TRBV7-8	TRBD1	TRBJ2-5	ASSSGQDEKLKYQETQY
TRBV10-3	NA	TRBJ2-7	AIKAGVDEQY
TRBV28	NA	TRBJ2-7	ASSLGNYEQY
TRBV9	NA	TRBJ2-3	ASSVAPSTDTQY
TRBV27	NA	TRBJ2-3	ASSLSSKDTQY
TRBV2	NA	TRBJ2-1	ASSAGRGYNEQF
TRBV27	NA	TRBJ1-1	ASRPTGLNTEAF